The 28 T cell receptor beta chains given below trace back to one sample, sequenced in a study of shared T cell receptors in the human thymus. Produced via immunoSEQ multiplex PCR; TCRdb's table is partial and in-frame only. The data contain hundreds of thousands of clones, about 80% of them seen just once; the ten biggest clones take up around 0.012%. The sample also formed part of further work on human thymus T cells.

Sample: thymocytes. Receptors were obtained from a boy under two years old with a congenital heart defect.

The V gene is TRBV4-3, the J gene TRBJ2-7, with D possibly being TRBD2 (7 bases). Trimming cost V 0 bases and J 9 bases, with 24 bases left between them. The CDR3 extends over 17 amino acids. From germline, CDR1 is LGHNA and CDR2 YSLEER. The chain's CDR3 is CASSQDRKGGGALGQYF. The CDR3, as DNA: TGCGCCAGCAGCCAAGATAGAAAGGGAGGGGGAGCTTTAGGGCAGTACTTC.

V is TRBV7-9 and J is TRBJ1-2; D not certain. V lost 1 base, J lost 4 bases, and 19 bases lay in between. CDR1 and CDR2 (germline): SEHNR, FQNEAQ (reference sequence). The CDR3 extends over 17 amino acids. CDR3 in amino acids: CASSLGGLGKGAYGYTF. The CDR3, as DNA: TGTGCCAGCAGCTTAGGTGGACTGGGGAAGGGAGCCTATGGCTACACCTTC.

The CDR3 protein is CAISESIGGVGNTIYF. The CDR3 DNA is TGTGCCATCAGTGAGTCGATTGGAGGGGTCGGAAACACCATATATTTT. The rearrangement links TRBV10-3 to TRBJ1-3; tentatively, D is TRBD1 (5 bases). The germline CDR1 and CDR2 sequences are ENHRY and SYGVKD. CDR3 length: 16 residues. Trimming cost V 0 bases and J 4 bases, with 13 bases left between them.

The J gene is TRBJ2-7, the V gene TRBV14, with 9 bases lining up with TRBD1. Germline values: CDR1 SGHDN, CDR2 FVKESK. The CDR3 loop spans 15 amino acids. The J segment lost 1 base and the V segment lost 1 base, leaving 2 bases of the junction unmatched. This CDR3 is CASSQVGTGSYEQYF. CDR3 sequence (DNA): TGTGCCAGCAGCCAAGTTGGGACAGGGTCCTACGAGCAGTACTTC.

The CDR3: CATSRGLTGFQETQYF. The CDR3 nucleotides read TGTGCCACCAGCAGAGGCTTGACAGGGTTCCAAGAGACCCAGTACTTC. The V gene is TRBV15, the J gene TRBJ2-5; 7 nucleotides line up with TRBD1. The CDR3 loop spans 16 amino acids. The germline V gene has CDR1 LNHNV and CDR2 YYDKDF (reference sequence). Losses at the gene ends were 1 base for V and 1 base for J; bases not matched to a gene: 6.

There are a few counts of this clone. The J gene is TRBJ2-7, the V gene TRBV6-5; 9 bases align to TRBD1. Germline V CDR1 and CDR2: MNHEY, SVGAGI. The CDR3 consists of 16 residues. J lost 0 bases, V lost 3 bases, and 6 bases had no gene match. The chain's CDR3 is CASSYNRDRASYEQYF. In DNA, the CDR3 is TGTGCCAGCAGTTATAACCGGGACAGGGCCTCCTACGAGCAGTACTTC.

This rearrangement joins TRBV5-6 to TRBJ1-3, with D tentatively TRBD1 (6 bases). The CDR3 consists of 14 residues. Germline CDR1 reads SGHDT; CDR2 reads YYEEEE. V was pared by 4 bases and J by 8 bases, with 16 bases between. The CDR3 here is CASSPRGGRDTIYF. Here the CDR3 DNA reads TGTGCCAGCAGCCCCCGGGGGGGGCGCGACACCATATATTTT.

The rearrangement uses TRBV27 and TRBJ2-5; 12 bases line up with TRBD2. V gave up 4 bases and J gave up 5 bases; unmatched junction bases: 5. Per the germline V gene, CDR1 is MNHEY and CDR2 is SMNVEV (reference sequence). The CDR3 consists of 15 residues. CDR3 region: CASSSASGRGETQYF. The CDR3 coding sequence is TGTGCCAGCAGTTCTGCTAGCGGGAGGGGTGAGACCCAGTACTTC.

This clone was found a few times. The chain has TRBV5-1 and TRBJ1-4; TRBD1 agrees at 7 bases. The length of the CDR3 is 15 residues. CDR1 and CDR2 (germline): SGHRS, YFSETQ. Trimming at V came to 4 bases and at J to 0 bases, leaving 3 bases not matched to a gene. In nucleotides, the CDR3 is TGCGCCAGCAGCGTGGGACAGACAACTAATGAAAAACTGTTTTTT. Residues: CASSVGQTTNEKLFF.

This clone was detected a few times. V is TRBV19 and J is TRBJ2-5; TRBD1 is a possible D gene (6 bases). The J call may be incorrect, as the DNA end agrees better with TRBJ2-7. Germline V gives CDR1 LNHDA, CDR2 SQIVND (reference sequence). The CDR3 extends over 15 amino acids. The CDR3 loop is CASSQRGHNSYEQYF. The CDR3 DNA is TGTGCCAGTAGTCAACGGGGACACAACTCCTACGAGCAGTACTTC.

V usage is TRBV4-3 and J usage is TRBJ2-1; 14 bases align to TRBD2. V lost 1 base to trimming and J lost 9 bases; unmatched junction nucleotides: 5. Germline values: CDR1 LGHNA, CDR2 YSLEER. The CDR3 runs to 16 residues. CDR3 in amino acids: CASSQGLAGGPGEQFF. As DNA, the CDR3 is TGCGCCAGCAGCCAAGGACTAGCGGGAGGGCCCGGTGAGCAGTTCTTC.

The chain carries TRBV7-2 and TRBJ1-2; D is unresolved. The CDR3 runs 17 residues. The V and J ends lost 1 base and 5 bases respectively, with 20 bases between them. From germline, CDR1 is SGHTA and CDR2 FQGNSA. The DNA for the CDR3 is TGTGCCAGCAGCTTAGGGGCCAGCGAGGGATGGGGTTATGGCTACACCTTC. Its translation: CASSLGASEGWGYGYTF. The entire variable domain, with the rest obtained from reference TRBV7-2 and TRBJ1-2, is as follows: GAGVSQSPSNKVTEKGKDVELRCDPISGHTALYWYRQSLGQGLEFLIYFQGNSAPDKSGLPSDRFSAERTGGSVSTLTIQRTQQEDSAVYLCASSLGASEGWGYGYTFGSGTRLTVV.

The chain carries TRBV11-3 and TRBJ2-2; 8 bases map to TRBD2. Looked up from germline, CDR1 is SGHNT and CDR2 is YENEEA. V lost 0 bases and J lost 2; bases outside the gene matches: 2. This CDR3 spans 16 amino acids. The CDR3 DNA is TGTGCCAGCAGCTTAGATGGGACTAGTAACACCGGGGAGCTGTTTTTT. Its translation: CASSLDGTSNTGELFF.

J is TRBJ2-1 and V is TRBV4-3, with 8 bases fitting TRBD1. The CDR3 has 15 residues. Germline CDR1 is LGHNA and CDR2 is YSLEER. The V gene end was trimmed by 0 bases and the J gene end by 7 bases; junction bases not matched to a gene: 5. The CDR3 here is CASSQDRGQENEQFF. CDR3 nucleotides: TGCGCCAGCAGCCAAGATCGGGGACAGGAGAATGAGCAGTTCTTC.

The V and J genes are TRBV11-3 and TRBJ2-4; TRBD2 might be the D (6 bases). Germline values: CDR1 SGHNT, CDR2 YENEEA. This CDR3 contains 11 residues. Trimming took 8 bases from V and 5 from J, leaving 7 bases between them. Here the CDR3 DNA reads TGTGCCAGCTGCGGGGAAAACATTCAGTACTTC. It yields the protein CASCGENIQYF.

CDR3 residues: CASSNIDRYTGELFF. Here the CDR3 DNA reads TGTGCCAGCAGCAATATCGACAGATACACCGGGGAGCTGTTTTTT. This chain uses TRBV5-4 with TRBJ2-2; D may be TRBD1 (5 bases). V shed 4 bases and J shed 3 bases, with 13 bases lying between them. This CDR3 is built from 15 residues. Germline V gene data show CDR1 as SGHNT and CDR2 as YYREEE (reference sequence).

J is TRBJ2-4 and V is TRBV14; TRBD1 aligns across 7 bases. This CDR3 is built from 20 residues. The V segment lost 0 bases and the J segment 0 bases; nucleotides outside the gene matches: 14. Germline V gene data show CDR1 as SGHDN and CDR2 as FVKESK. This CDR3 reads CASSQDPRTGLRGAKNIQYF. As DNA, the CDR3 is TGTGCCAGCAGCCAAGATCCGAGGACAGGCCTCAGAGGAGCCAAAAACATTCAGTACTTC.

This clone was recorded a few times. The CDR3 nucleotides are TGCGCCAGCAGAAATACAGGCTATGAAAAACTGTTTTTT. Translation: CASRNTGYEKLFF. The V and J genes are TRBV5-1 and TRBJ1-4; D perhaps matches TRBD1 (5 bases). The CDR3 has 13 amino acids. The germline CDR1 and CDR2 sequences are SGHRS and YFSETQ. V lost 5 bases, J lost 6 bases, and 11 bases lay in between.

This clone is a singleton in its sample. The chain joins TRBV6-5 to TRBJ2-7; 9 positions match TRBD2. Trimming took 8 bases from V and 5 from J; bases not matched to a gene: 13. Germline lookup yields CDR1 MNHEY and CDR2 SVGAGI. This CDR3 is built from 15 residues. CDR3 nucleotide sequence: TGTGCCAGCCGGAGCGCGGGAGGGCCTTTCGACGAGCAGTACTTC. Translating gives CASRSAGGPFDEQYF.

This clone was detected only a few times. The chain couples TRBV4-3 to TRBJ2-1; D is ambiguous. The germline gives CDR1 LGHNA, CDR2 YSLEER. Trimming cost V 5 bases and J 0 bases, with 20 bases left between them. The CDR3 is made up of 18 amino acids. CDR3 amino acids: CASSCSYKHPSSYNEQFF. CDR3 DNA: TGCGCCAGCAGCTGCAGTTATAAACATCCATCCTCCTACAATGAGCAGTTCTTC.

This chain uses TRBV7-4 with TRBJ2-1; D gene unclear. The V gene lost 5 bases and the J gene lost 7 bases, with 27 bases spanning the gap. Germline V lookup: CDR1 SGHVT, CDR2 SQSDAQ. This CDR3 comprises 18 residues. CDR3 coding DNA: TGTGCCAGCAGCCACGACCCCCACCGAGAACCTAACGGGAATGAGCAGTTCTTC. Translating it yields CASSHDPHREPNGNEQFF.

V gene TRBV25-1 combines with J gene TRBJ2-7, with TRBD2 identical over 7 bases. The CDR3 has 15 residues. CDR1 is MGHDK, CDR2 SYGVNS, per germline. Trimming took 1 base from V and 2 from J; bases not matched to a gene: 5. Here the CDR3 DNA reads TGTGCCAGCAGTGAATCCCGGGAGGAGGCCTACGAGCAGTACTTC. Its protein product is CASSESREEAYEQYF.

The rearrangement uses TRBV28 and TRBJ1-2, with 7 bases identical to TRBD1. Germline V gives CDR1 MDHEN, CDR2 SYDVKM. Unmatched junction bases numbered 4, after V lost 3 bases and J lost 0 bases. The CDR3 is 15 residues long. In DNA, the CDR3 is TGTGCCAGCAGTTTCCAGGGGGGAACTAACTATGGCTACACCTTC. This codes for CASSFQGGTNYGYTF.

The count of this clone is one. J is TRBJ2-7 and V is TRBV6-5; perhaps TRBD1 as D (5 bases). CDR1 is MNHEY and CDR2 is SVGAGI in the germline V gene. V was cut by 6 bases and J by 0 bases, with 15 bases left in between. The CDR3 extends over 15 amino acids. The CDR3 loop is CASSHDSHPSYEQYF. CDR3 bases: TGTGCCAGCAGCCATGACAGCCACCCCTCCTACGAGCAGTACTTC.

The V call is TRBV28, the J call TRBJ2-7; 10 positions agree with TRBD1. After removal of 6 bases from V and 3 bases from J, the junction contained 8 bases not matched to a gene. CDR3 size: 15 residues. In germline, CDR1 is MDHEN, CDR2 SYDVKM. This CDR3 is CASSRRDRGIYEQYF. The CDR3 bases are TGTGCCAGCAGCCGACGGGACAGGGGAATCTACGAGCAGTACTTC.

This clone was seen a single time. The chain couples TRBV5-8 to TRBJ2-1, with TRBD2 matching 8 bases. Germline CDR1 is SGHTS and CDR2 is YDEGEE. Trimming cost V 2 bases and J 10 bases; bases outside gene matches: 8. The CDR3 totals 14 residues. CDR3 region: CASSLEAGVGEQFF. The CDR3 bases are TGTGCCAGCAGCTTAGAAGCGGGGGTGGGGGAGCAGTTCTTC.

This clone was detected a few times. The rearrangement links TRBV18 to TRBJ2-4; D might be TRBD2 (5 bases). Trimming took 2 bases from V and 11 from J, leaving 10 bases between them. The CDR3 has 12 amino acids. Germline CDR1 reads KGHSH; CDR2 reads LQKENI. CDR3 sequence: CASSPFPRVQYF. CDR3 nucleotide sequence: TGTGCCAGCTCACCATTCCCGAGGGTTCAGTACTTC.

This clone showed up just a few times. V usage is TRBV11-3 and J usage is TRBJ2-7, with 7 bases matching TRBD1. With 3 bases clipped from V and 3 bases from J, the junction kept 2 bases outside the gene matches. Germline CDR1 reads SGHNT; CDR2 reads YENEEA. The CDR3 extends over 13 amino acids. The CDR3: CASSLGQFYEQYF. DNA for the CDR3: TGTGCCAGCAGCTTGGGACAGTTCTACGAGCAGTACTTC.